This TCR beta chain was identified in a study of OX40 agonist ivuxolimab in advanced cancers. In the study overall: The patients received ivuxolimab by intravenous route every 2 weeks at 0.01 to 10 mg/kg. Those enrolled were approximately 78% male, with a mean age of about 66 years and ages from about 20 to 80. Study outcomes and limitations: With doses of 0.1 to 3.0 mg/kg, CD4+ and CD8+ blood T cells had undergone clonal expansion by week 6.

Losses at the gene ends were 2 bases for V and 4 bases for J; bases not matched to a gene: 9. CDR1 SQVTM and CDR2 ANQGSEA come from the germline V gene. CDR3 size: 15 residues. Clones were read by immunoSEQ multiplex PCR, and TCRdb kept only the in-frame ones, dropping some. This sample has 45,000 to 55,000 clones, with approximately 81% found just once. Comment on this clone: What it binds is unknown.

This clonotype originated in an adult with an advanced solid tumor such as melanoma, head and neck, liver or kidney cancer. Sample: CD4+ or CD8+ T cells sorted from blood, taken in a trial of the OX40 agonist ivuxolimab. The genes are TRBV29-1 and TRBJ2-5; the match to TRBD2 covers 8 bases. CDR3: CSVETLLAGIETQYF. DNA of the CDR3: TGCAGCGTTGAAACCCTTTTAGCGGGAATAGAGACCCAGTACTTC.